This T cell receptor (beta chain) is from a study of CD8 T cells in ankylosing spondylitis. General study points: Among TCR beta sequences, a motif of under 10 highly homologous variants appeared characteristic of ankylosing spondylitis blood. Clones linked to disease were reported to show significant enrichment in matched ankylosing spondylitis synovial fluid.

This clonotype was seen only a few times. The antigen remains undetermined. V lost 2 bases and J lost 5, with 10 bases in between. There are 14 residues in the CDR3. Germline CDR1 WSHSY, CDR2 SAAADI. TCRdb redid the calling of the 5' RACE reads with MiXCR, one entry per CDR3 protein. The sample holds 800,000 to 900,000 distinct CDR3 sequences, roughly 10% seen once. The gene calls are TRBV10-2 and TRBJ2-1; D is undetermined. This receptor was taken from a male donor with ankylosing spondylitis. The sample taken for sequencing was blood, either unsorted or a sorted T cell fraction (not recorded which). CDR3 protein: CASSEGLNNNEQFF. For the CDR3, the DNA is TGCGCCAGCAGTGAGGGGCTGAATAACAATGAGCAGTTCTTC.